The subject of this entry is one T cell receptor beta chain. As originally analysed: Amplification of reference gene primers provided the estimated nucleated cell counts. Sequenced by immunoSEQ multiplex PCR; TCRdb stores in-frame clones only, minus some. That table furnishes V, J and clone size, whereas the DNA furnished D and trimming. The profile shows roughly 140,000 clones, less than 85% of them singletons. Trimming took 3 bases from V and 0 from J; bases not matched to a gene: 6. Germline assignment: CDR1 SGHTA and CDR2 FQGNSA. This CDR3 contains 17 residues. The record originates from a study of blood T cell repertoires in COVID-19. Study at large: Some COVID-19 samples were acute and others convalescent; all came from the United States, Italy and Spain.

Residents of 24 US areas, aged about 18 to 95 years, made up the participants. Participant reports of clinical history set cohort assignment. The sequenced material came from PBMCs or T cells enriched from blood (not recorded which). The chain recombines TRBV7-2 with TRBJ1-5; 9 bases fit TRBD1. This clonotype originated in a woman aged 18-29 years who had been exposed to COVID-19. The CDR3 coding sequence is TGTGCCAGCAGCTTTTGGGGGACAGGGATTAGCAATCAGCCCCAGCATTTT. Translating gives CASSFWGTGISNQPQHF.